A single sample is the source of the 26 T cell receptor beta chains below, sequenced in a study of graft-versus-host responses after intestinal transplantation. Antigens for these TCRs are unknown. Here immunoSEQ multiplex PCR was the method, and the copy in TCRdb shows in-frame clones only, minus some. The sample holds tens of thousands of clones, 88% seen once. Here the sequenced sample was unstimulated CD4+ T cells sorted from spleen or lymph node cells, taken before transplant. These TCRs come from a human donor who was the organ donor for an intestinal transplant.

The V and J genes are TRBV5-1 and TRBJ2-1; TRBD2 aligns across 11 bases. V shed 6 bases, J shed 5 bases, and the junction held 7 bases outside the gene matches. The CDR3 is made up of 15 amino acids. Germline loops: CDR1 SGHRS, CDR2 YFSETQ. The DNA of the CDR3 is TGCGCCAGCACGAATCTAGCGGGAGGCCACAATGAGCAGTTCTTC. Its translation is CASTNLAGGHNEQFF.

V is TRBV5-1 and J is TRBJ2-5, with TRBD2 matching over 8 bases. Germline CDR1 reads SGHRS; CDR2 reads YFSETQ. V lost 0 bases and J lost 9; bases outside the gene matches: 10. The CDR3 spans 15 residues. The CDR3 DNA reads as TGCGCCAGCAGCTTGGAGGGGACTAGGGGGGAGGCCCAGTACTTC. Encoded protein: CASSLEGTRGEAQYF.

V gene TRBV5-1 combines with J gene TRBJ2-5; D is perhaps TRBD2 (7 bases). The ends were cut back, 4 bases at V and 4 bases at J, with 11 bases in the middle. The CDR3 spans 13 residues. Germline CDR1 and CDR2: SGHRS and YFSETQ. In nucleotides, the CDR3 is TGCGCCAGCAGCGGGGGGGCAGGAGAGACCCAGTACTTC. This codes for CASSGGAGETQYF.

This clone was seen only once. The chain uses TRBV5-4 and TRBJ2-1; TRBD2 agrees at 8 bases. The CDR3 runs to 16 residues. From germline, CDR1 is SGHNT and CDR2 YYREEE (reference sequence). V lost 4 bases, J lost 6 bases, and 12 bases stayed unmatched. As DNA, the CDR3 is TGTGCCAGCAGCGCCCCTTGGAGCGGGGGACTCAATGAGCAGTTCTTC. This codes for CASSAPWSGGLNEQFF.

The J gene is TRBJ2-7, the V gene TRBV7-6; maybe TRBD1 (5 bases). This CDR3 spans 15 amino acids. The ends were cut back, 3 bases at V and 0 bases at J, with 12 bases in the middle. Germline lookup yields CDR1 SGHVS and CDR2 FNYEAQ. CDR3 loop: CASSLGRVNSYEQYF. CDR3 coding DNA: TGTGCCAGCAGCTTGGGCAGGGTGAACTCCTACGAGCAGTACTTC.

A single count supports this clone. The genes are TRBV5-6 and TRBJ1-5; D gene uncertain. CDR3 length: 17 amino acids. The V end was cut by 3 bases, the J end by 1 base, with 17 bases between. Per the germline V gene, CDR1 is SGHDT and CDR2 is YYEEEE. This CDR3 is CASSSRLRESSNQPQHF. Written as DNA, the CDR3 is TGTGCCAGCAGCTCACGACTTAGGGAGAGCAGCAATCAGCCCCAGCATTTT. Complete variable domain (other parts from reference TRBV5-6 and TRBJ1-5): DAGVTQSPTHLIKTRGQQVTLRCSPKSGHDTVSWYQQALGQGPQFIFQYYEEEERQRGNFPDRFSGHQFPNYSSELNVNALLLGDSALYLCASSSRLRESSNQPQHFGDGTRLSIL.

The chain recombines TRBV7-9 with TRBJ1-2; D remains ambiguous. V was cut by 5 bases and J by 8 bases, with 6 bases left in between. There are 10 residues in the CDR3. Germline V gene lookup returns CDR1 SEHNR and CDR2 FQNEAQ (reference sequence). The CDR3 DNA sequence: TGTGCCAGCAGCGGCCTGGGCTACACCTTC. Translating gives CASSGLGYTF.

V is TRBV5-1 and J is TRBJ2-1; 11 nucleotides align to TRBD2. The CDR3 loop spans 15 amino acids. Trimming removed 5 bases from V and 7 bases from J; junction bases left unmatched: 8. Germline CDR1 SGHRS, CDR2 YFSETQ. CDR3 sequence reads: CASRSTSGIANEQFF. The CDR3 coding sequence is TGCGCCAGCAGGTCGACTAGCGGGATTGCAAATGAGCAGTTCTTC. Full variable domain (rest looked up from reference TRBV5-1 and TRBJ2-1): KAGVTQTPRYLIKTRGQQVTLSCSPISGHRSVSWYQQTPGQGLQFLFEYFSETQRNKGNFPGRFSGRQFSNSRSEMNVSTLELGDSALYLCASRSTSGIANEQFFGPGTRLTVL.

V usage is TRBV9 and J usage is TRBJ2-7; the match to TRBD2 covers 9 bases. Germline V lookup: CDR1 SGDLS, CDR2 YYNGEE. This CDR3 is 15 amino acids long. The V segment lost 3 bases and the J segment 7 bases; nucleotides outside the gene matches: 11. This chain's CDR3 is CASSAWAGGPREQYF. The CDR3 DNA follows: TGTGCCAGCAGCGCGTGGGCGGGAGGGCCGCGGGAGCAGTACTTC.

Only a few counts were recorded for this clone. The chain carries TRBV6-6 and TRBJ2-7; 8 bases match TRBD2. V dropped 0 bases and J dropped 1; count of bases not matched to a gene: 2. This CDR3 contains 15 residues. Germline CDR1 and CDR2: MNHNY and SVGAGI (reference sequence). CDR3 sequence: CASSYSSGSSYEQYF. In nucleotides, the CDR3 is TGTGCCAGCAGTTACTCCAGCGGGAGTTCCTACGAGCAGTACTTC.

In its sample, this clone was seen a few times. Other DNA sequences from this sample encode an identical CDR3 as well. This sequence joins TRBV5-6 and TRBJ2-5; 7 bases line up with TRBD1. The germline V gene encodes CDR1 SGHDT and CDR2 YYEEEE. This CDR3 comprises 13 residues. The ends lost 3 bases at V and 4 bases at J; junction bases unmatched: 3. The CDR3 bases are TGTGCCAGCAGCTCGACAGGGATAGAGACCCAGTACTTC. Translation gives CASSSTGIETQYF.

J is TRBJ1-1 and V is TRBV6-1, with unresolved D. V was shortened by 2 bases and J by 3 bases, with 13 bases between the two germline ends. The CDR3 has 15 amino acids. Germline V CDR1 and CDR2: MNHNS, SASEGT. The CDR3 DNA reads TGTGCCAGCAGTGAATTTTTGAGGAGTCACACTGAAGCTTTCTTT. It encodes CASSEFLRSHTEAFF.

The chain uses TRBV30 and TRBJ2-1, with TRBD2 as a possible D gene (5 bases). The V and J ends lost 3 bases and 16 bases respectively, with 19 bases between them. CDR3 length equals 12 residues. Germline CDR1 and CDR2: GTSNPN and SVGIG (reference sequence). DNA for the CDR3: TGTGCCTGGAGGAGGAGCGGAGCTGGGCGTTTCTTC. This encodes CAWRRSGAGRFF.

This chain joins TRBV28 and TRBJ2-7; D is possibly TRBD2 (6 bases). The germline V gene encodes CDR1 MDHEN and CDR2 SYDVKM. The CDR3 loop spans 14 amino acids. Deletions cut 3 bases from V and 4 bases from J, with 13 bases between. The CDR3, as DNA: TGTGCCAGCAGTTTCGGCGGGAACAAGTACGAGCAGTACTTC. It specifies CASSFGGNKYEQYF. Full variable domain (rest looked up from reference TRBV28 and TRBJ2-7): DVKVTQSSRYLVKRTGEKVFLECVQDMDHENMFWYRQDPGLGLRLIYFSYDVKMKEKGDIPEGYSVSREKKERFSLILESASTNQTSMYLCASSFGGNKYEQYFGPGTRLTVT.

The chain recombines TRBV6-5 with TRBJ2-7; tentatively, D is TRBD1 (6 bases). The germline V gene encodes CDR1 MNHEY and CDR2 SVGAGI. There are 16 residues in the CDR3. V gave up 2 bases and J gave up 3 bases, with 17 bases separating them. The DNA of the CDR3 is TGTGCCAGCAGTTACCGCCCTATCGACAGGAGCTACGAGCAGTACTTC. This gives the protein CASSYRPIDRSYEQYF.

The V call is TRBV7-2, the J call TRBJ2-7, with TRBD2 matching 7 bases. Trimming took 5 bases from V and 0 from J; bases not matched to a gene: 10. The CDR3 has 16 amino acids. Germline V gives CDR1 SGHTA, CDR2 FQGNSA. CDR3 loop: CASSPWGGDSSYEQYF. CDR3 DNA sequence: TGTGCCAGCAGCCCATGGGGAGGGGACTCCTCCTACGAGCAGTACTTC. The complete variable domain, with remaining parts taken from reference TRBV7-2 and TRBJ2-7, reads GAGVSQSPSNKVTEKGKDVELRCDPISGHTALYWYRQSLGQGLEFLIYFQGNSAPDKSGLPSDRFSAERTGGSVSTLTIQRTQQEDSAVYLCASSPWGGDSSYEQYFGPGTRLTVT.

This clone appeared once. This CDR3 is CASSLRFSGRAEYEQYF. The CDR3 coding sequence is TGTGCCAGCAGCTTAAGGTTTAGCGGGAGGGCCGAGTACGAGCAGTACTTC. The chain carries TRBV7-2 and TRBJ2-7; 11 bases align to TRBD2. The junction had 10 bases not matched to a gene; V was cut back by 2 bases and J by 4 bases. The CDR3 covers 17 residues. CDR1 SGHTA and CDR2 FQGNSA come from the germline V gene.

This chain's CDR3 is CASSEVKGLAGVLGTDTQYF. The CDR3 coding sequence is TGCGCCAGCAGCGAAGTTAAGGGTCTAGCGGGAGTTTTGGGCACAGATACGCAGTATTTT. V and J are TRBV4-1 and TRBJ2-3; 10 bases fit TRBD2. V dropped 5 bases and J dropped 1; count of bases not matched to a gene: 18. Germline V gene data show CDR1 as MGHRA and CDR2 as YSYEKL. The CDR3 runs 20 residues.

This clone was counted a single time. The rearrangement links TRBV6-5 to TRBJ1-3; D is uncertain. Germline values: CDR1 MNHEY, CDR2 SVGAGI. The CDR3 has 14 residues. Deletions cut 5 bases from V and 7 bases from J, with 15 bases between. The DNA for the CDR3 is TGTGCCAGCAGTGAAGGGCAAGAGGGCAACACCATATATTTT. It translates to CASSEGQEGNTIYF.

The chain recombines TRBV7-2 with TRBJ2-7; 14 positions agree with TRBD2. The ends lost 6 bases at V and 7 bases at J; junction bases unmatched: 8. CDR3 length: 15 amino acids. Germline V gives CDR1 SGHTA, CDR2 FQGNSA. Written as DNA, the CDR3 is TGTGCCAGCAGGCCGGGACTAGCGGGAGTGGGGGAGCAGTACTTC. Translation: CASRPGLAGVGEQYF.

V usage is TRBV27 and J usage is TRBJ1-3; D perhaps matches TRBD1 (5 bases). Germline CDR1 is MNHEY and CDR2 is SMNVEV (reference sequence). The CDR3 contains 16 residues. The germline V and J ends were trimmed by 3 bases and 0 bases, with 12 bases remaining between them. CDR3 DNA sequence: TGTGCCAGCAGTTTGTCTCAGGGTACCTCTGGAAACACCATATATTTT. It encodes CASSLSQGTSGNTIYF.

This chain uses TRBV6-5 with TRBJ2-7, with 8 nucleotides matching TRBD2. Germline V gene sequence: CDR1 MNHEY, CDR2 SVGAGI. CDR3 length equals 15 residues. V was pared by 7 bases and J by 6 bases, with 14 bases of the junction left unmatched. The CDR3 DNA reads TGTGCCAGCAAATTGCGGGGGGCGGTAATCGGCGAGCAGTACTTC. Protein product: CASKLRGAVIGEQYF.

The genes are TRBV10-3 and TRBJ2-7; 7 nucleotides match TRBD2. Germline CDR1 is ENHRY and CDR2 is SYGVKD. The CDR3 loop spans 14 amino acids. After removal of 6 bases from V and 3 bases from J, the junction contained 8 bases not matched to a gene. The CDR3 region has the DNA TGTGCCATCAGCGTCCGGGGGGTTGGCTACGAGCAGTACTTC. This codes for CAISVRGVGYEQYF.

The CDR3 nucleotides read TGTGCCAGCAGCTTCGGGGACAGGTTAACCGAAAAACTGTTTTTT. It is translated as CASSFGDRLTEKLFF. The genes are TRBV11-3 and TRBJ1-4; TRBD1 matches 8 bases. Germline CDR1 reads SGHNT; CDR2 reads YENEEA. The CDR3 has 15 residues. Trimming cost V 3 bases and J 8 bases; bases outside gene matches: 8.

The chain carries TRBV27 and TRBJ2-1; TRBD2 agrees at 10 bases. Trimming removed 2 bases from V and 9 bases from J; junction bases left unmatched: 19. Germline CDR1 reads MNHEY; CDR2 reads SMNVEV (reference sequence). This CDR3 region has 19 residues. The CDR3 region is CASSLIPPSTSGIGCEQFF. The CDR3 DNA reads as TGTGCCAGCAGTTTAATTCCCCCCTCCACTAGCGGGATTGGTTGTGAGCAGTTCTTC.

The chain links TRBV2 to TRBJ2-2; TRBD1 is a possible D gene (5 bases). CDR1 and CDR2 from the germline V gene are SNHLY and FYNNEI. This CDR3 comprises 15 residues. V gave up 10 bases and J gave up 1 base, with 16 bases separating them. DNA of the CDR3: TGTGCCATAAGGAAGGGGTTGAGGAACACCGGGGAGCTGTTTTTT. Its translation is CAIRKGLRNTGELFF.